This record concerns one TCR beta chain sequence. Its antigen is currently unknown. This entry comes from a study of T cell repertoires in cytomegalovirus infection. Study as a whole: Public TCR beta signatures indicated both CMV infection and matching HLA type. Study-wide points: The ex vivo response showed dominance by HLA-C-restricted CMV-specific TCR beta clonotypes.

The germline gives CDR1 MGHRA, CDR2 YSYEKL. The length of the CDR3 is 13 residues. The germline V and J ends were trimmed by 3 bases and 3 bases, with 8 bases remaining between them. TCRdb re-called the reads with MiXCR, one entry per CDR3 protein. Counted here are around 630,000 distinct CDR3 sequences, 20% to 25% occurring once; the ten biggest clones make up less than 10%. Sequences were obtained from CD8+ T cells from PBMCs. This receptor was obtained from a human donor in good health (CMV status not recorded). Some clones in this sample may be carry-over from other donors' samples. This chain connects TRBV4-1 to TRBJ1-1; D gene ambiguous. CDR3 sequence (DNA): TGCGCCAGCAGCCATAAAGGAGACACTGAAGCTTTCTTT. Encoded protein: CASSHKGDTEAFF.